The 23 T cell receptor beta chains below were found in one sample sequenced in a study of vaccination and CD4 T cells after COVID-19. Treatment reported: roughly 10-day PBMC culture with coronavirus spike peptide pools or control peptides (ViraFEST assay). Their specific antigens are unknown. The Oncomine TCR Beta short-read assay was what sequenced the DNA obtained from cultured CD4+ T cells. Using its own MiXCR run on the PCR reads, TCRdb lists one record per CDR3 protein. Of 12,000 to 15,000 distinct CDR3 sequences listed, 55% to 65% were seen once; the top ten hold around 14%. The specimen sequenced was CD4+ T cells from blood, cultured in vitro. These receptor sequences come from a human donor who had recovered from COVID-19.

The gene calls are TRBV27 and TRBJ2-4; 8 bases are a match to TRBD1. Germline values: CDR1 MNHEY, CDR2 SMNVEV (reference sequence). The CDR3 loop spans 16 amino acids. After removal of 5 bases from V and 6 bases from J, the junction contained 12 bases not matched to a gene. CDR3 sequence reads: CASSPPGTGGINIQYF. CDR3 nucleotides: TGTGCCAGCAGTCCCCCGGGGACAGGTGGAATAAACATTCAGTACTTC.

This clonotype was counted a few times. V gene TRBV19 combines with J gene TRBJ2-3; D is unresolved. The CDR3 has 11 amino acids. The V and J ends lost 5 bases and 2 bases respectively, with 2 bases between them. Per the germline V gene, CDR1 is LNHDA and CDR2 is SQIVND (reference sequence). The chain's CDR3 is CASSHTDTQYF. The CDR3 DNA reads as TGTGCCAGTAGTCACACAGATACGCAGTATTTT.

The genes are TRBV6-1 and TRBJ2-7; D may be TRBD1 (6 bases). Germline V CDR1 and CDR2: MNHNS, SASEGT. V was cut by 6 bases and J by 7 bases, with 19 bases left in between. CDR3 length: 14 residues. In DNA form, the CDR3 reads TGTGCCAGCAGCGACCGGTGGACAGTTGGGGAGCAGTACTTC. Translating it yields CASSDRWTVGEQYF.

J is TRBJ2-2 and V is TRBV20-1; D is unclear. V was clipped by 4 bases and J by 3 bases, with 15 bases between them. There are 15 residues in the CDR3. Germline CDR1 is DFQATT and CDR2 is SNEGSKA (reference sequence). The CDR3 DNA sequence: TGCAGTGCTAACCGGGCCGATATAGACACCGGGGAGCTGTTTTTT. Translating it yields CSANRADIDTGELFF.

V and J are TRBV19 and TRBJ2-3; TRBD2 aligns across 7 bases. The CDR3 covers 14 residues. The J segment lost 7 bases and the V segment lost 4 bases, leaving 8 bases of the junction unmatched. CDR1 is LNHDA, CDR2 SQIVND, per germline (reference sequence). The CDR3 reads CASSTGGSLHTQYF. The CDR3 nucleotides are TGTGCCAGTAGTACGGGCGGGAGCCTGCATACGCAGTATTTT.

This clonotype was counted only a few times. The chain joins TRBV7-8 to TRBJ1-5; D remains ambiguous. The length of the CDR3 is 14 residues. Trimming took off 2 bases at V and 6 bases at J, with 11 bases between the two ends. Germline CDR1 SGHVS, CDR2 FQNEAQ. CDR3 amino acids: CASSLMEGSQPQHF. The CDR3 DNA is TGTGCCAGCAGCTTAATGGAAGGGAGTCAGCCCCAGCATTTT.

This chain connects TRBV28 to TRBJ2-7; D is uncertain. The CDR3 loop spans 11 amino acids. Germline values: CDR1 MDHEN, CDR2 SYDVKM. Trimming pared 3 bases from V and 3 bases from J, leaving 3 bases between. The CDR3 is CASSFYYEQYF. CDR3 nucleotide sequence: TGTGCCAGCAGTTTCTACTACGAGCAGTACTTC. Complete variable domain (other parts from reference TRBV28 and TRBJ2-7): DVKVTQSSRYLVKRTGEKVFLECVQDMDHENMFWYRQDPGLGLRLIYFSYDVKMKEKGDIPEGYSVSREKKERFSLILESASTNQTSMYLCASSFYYEQYFGPGTRLTVT.

CDR3 coding DNA: TGTGCCAGCAGCCCAAACCGGGACACCCACGAGCAGTACTTC. It codes for CASSPNRDTHEQYF. The chain uses TRBV4-2 and TRBJ2-7, with a tentative D call TRBD1 (6 bases). V lost 4 bases to trimming and J lost 5 bases, with 15 bases between them. The CDR3 sequence is 14 residues long. Germline V gives CDR1 LGHNA, CDR2 YNFKEQ.

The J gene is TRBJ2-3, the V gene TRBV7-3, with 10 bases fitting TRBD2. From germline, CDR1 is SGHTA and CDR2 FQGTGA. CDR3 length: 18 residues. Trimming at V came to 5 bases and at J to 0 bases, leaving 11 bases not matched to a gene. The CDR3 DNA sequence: TGTGCCAGCAGCCCGGCGGCTAGCGGGAGCCCGAGCACAGATACGCAGTATTTT. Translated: CASSPAASGSPSTDTQYF.

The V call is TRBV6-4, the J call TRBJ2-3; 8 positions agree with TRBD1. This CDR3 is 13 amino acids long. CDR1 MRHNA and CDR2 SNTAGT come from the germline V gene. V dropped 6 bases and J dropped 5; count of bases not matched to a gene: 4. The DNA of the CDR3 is TGTGCCAGCAGGGACAGGGTAGGAGATACGCAGTATTTT. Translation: CASRDRVGDTQYF.

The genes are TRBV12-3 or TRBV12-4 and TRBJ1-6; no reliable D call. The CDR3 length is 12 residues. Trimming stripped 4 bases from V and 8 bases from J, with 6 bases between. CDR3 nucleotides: TGTGCCAGCAGTTATGCGGATTCACCCCTCCACTTT. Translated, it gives CASSYADSPLHF.

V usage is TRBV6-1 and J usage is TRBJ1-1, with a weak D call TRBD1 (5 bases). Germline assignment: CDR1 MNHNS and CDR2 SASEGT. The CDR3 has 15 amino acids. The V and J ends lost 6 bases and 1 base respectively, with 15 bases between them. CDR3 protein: CASRERTSWNTEAFF. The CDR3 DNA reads TGTGCCAGCAGGGAGAGGACATCCTGGAACACTGAAGCTTTCTTT.

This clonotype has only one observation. The CDR3 spells CASSERFPNYGYTF. The DNA of the CDR3 is TGTGCCAGCAGTGAGCGCTTTCCTAACTATGGCTACACCTTC. This chain joins TRBV25-1 and TRBJ1-2; D not resolved. Trimming removed 3 bases from V and 0 bases from J, with 8 bases in between. Germline assignment: CDR1 MGHDK and CDR2 SYGVNS. The CDR3 runs 14 residues.

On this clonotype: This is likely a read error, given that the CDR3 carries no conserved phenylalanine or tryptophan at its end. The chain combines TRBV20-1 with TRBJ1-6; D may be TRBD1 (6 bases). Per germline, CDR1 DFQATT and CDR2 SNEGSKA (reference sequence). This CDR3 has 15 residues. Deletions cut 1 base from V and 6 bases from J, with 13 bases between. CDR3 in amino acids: CSARGGAGANSPLHS. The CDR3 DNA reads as TGCAGTGCTAGAGGGGGGGCGGGGGCTAATTCACCCCTCCACTCT.

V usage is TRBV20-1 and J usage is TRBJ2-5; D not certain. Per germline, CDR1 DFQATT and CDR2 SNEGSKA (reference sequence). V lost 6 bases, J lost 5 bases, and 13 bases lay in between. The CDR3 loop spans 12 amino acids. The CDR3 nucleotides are TGCAGTGCCCCCACGTTGGGGGAGACCCAGTACTTC. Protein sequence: CSAPTLGETQYF.

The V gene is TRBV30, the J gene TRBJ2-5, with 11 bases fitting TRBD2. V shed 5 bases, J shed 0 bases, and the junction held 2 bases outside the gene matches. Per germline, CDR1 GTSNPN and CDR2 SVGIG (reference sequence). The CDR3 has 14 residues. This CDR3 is CAWASGGNQETQYF. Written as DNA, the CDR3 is TGTGCCTGGGCTAGCGGGGGGAACCAAGAGACCCAGTACTTC. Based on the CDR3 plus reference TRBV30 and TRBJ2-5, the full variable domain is SQTIHQWPATLVQPVGSPLSLECTVEGTSNPNLYWYRQAAGRGLQLLFYSVGIGQISSEVPQNLSASRPQDRQFILSSKKLLLSDSGFYLCAWASGGNQETQYFGPGTRLLVL.

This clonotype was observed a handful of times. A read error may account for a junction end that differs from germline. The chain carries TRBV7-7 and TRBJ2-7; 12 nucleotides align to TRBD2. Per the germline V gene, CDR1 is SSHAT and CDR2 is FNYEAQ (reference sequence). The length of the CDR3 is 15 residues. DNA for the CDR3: TGTGCTAGCAGCGCCGGGACTAGCGGGTCCTACGAGCAGTACTTC. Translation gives CASSAGTSGSYEQYF.

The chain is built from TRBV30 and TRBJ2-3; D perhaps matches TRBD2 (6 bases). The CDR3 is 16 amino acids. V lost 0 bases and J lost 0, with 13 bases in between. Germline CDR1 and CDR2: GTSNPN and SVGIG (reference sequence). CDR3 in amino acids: CAWSVWRGASTDTQYF. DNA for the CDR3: TGTGCCTGGAGTGTTTGGCGCGGGGCTAGCACAGATACGCAGTATTTT.

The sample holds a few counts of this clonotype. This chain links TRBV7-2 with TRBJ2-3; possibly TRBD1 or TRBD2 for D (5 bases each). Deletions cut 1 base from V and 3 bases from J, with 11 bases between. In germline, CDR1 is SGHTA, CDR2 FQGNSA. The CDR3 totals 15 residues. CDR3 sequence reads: CASSLGLGRTDTQYF. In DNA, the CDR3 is TGTGCCAGCAGCTTAGGTCTGGGACGGACAGATACGCAGTATTTT.

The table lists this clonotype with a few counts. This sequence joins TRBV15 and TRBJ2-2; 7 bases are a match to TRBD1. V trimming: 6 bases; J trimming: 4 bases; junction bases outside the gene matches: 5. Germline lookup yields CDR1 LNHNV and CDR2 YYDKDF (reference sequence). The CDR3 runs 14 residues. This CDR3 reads CATSLYRGTGELFF. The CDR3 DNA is TGTGCCACCAGTCTTTACAGGGGCACCGGGGAGCTGTTTTTT.

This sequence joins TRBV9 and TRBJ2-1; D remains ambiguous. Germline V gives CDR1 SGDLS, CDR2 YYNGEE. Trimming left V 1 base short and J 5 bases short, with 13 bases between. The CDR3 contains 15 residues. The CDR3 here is CASSVSAGDHNEQFF. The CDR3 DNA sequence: TGTGCCAGCAGCGTAAGTGCCGGAGACCACAATGAGCAGTTCTTC.

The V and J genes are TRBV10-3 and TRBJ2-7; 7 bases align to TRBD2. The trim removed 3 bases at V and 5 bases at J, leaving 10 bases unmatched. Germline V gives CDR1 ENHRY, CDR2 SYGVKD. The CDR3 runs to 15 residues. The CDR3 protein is CAISDFGGGSDEQYF. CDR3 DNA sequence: TGTGCCATCAGTGATTTTGGCGGGGGTTCGGACGAGCAGTACTTC.

The CDR3 here is CASSFASGTGELFF. CDR3 DNA: TGTGCCAGCAGCTTTGCTAGCGGCACCGGGGAGCTGTTTTTT. The genes are TRBV7-9 and TRBJ2-2; 7 positions agree with TRBD2. The CDR3 consists of 14 residues. The trim removed 3 bases at V and 4 bases at J, leaving 2 bases unmatched. Germline values: CDR1 SEHNR, CDR2 FQNEAQ (reference sequence).